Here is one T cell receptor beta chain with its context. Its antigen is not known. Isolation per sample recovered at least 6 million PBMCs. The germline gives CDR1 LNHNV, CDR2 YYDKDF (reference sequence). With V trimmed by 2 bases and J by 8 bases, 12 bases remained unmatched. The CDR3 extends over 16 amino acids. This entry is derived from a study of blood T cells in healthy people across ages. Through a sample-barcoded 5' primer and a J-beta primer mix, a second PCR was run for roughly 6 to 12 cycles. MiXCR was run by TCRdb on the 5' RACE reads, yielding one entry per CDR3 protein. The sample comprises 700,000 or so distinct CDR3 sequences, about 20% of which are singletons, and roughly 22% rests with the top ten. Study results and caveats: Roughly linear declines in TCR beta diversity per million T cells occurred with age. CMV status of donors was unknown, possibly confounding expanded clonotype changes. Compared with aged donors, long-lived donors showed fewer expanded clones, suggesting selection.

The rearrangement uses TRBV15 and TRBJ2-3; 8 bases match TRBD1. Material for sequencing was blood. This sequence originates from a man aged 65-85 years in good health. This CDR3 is CATSRYTGTGRVTQYF. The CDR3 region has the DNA TGTGCCACCAGCAGATACACCGGGACAGGACGGGTTACGCAGTATTTT. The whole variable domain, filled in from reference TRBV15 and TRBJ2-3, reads DAMVIQNPRYQVTQFGKPVTLSCSQTLNHNVMYWYQQKSSQAPKLLFHYYDKDFNNEADTPDNFQSRRPNTSFCFLDIRSPGLGDTAMYLCATSRYTGTGRVTQYFGPGTRLTVL.